Following are 23 T cell receptor beta chains from one sample sequenced in a study of cytomegalovirus exposure and HLA in healthy donors. PCR primers comprised 60 Vbeta and 13 Jbeta primers. TCRdb's table, derived via immunoSEQ multiplex PCR, lists solely in-frame clones and lacks some. This table has roughly 200,000 clones, over 65% appearing once. The sample consisted of PBMCs. The receptors come from a woman aged 55-70 years in good health and CMV-seropositive.

The chain recombines TRBV19 with TRBJ2-6, with D perhaps TRBD2 (6 bases). The germline V gene encodes CDR1 LNHDA and CDR2 SQIVND (reference sequence). The CDR3 spans 14 residues. V was clipped by 7 bases and J by 2 bases, with 9 bases between them. CDR3 nucleotides: TGTGCCAGTAAGGAGGGTCCTGGGGCCAACGTCCTGACTTTC. This codes for CASKEGPGANVLTF.

A single count supports this clone. The gene calls are TRBV19 and TRBJ2-3; 12 bases match TRBD2. Germline CDR1 LNHDA, CDR2 SQIVND (reference sequence). The CDR3 loop spans 15 amino acids. After removal of 5 bases from V and 6 bases from J, the junction contained 6 bases not matched to a gene. The CDR3 DNA reads as TGTGCCAGTAGTCTAGCGGGAGGGCCCGGGGATACGCAGTATTTT. This gives the protein CASSLAGGPGDTQYF.

This chain joins TRBV7-8 and TRBJ1-5, with D tentatively TRBD1 (5 bases). CDR1 and CDR2 from the germline V gene are SGHVS and FQNEAQ. V was clipped by 5 bases and J by 3 bases, with 14 bases between them. The CDR3 contains 15 residues. The CDR3 protein is CASSGGGGLNQPQHF. The CDR3 coding sequence is TGTGCCAGCAGCGGGGGTGGGGGACTCAATCAGCCCCAGCATTTT. Using reference TRBV7-8 and TRBJ1-5 for the parts outside the CDR3, the full variable domain is GAGVSQSPRYKVAKRGQDVALRCDPISGHVSLFWYQQALGQGPEFLTYFQNEAQLDKSGLPSDRFFAERPEGSVSTLKIQRTQQEDSAVYLCASSGGGGLNQPQHFGDGTRLSIL.

The chain recombines TRBV5-1 with TRBJ2-5; unclear D gene. Trimming cost V 2 bases and J 1 base, with 9 bases left between them. The germline V gene encodes CDR1 SGHRS and CDR2 YFSETQ. The CDR3 has 14 residues. CDR3 coding DNA: TGCGCCAGCAGCTTTTGGAGCGCCCAAGAGACCCAGTACTTC. Translated: CASSFWSAQETQYF.

The chain employs TRBV19 and TRBJ1-1; TRBD1 might be the D (6 bases). Germline V gives CDR1 LNHDA, CDR2 SQIVND (reference sequence). V lost 4 bases and J 5 bases, leaving 14 bases between the germline ends. The CDR3 runs 14 residues. CDR3 nucleotides: TGTGCCAGTAGTAGTCGGCGGGGGGCGACTGAAGCTTTCTTT. Protein product: CASSSRRGATEAFF.

The chain uses TRBV27 and TRBJ2-7; D might be TRBD1 (6 bases). CDR3 length: 16 residues. V was trimmed by 6 bases and J by 1 base, leaving 19 bases between them. The germline gives CDR1 MNHEY, CDR2 SMNVEV (reference sequence). CDR3 nucleotides: TGTGCCAGCAGGGGAATTCTCAGGGGCTCTTCCTACGAGCAGTACTTC. Encoded protein: CASRGILRGSSYEQYF.

This chain uses TRBV21-1 with TRBJ2-1; the table names TRBD2, a call not compared with the DNA. TRBV21-1 has pseudogene status. CDR3 length: 17 amino acids. CDR3 sequence: CASSIFGRGVVYNEQFF. The CDR3 DNA is TGTGCCAGCAGCATTTTCGGTCGGGGGGTCGTATACAATGAGCAGTTCTTC.

The rearrangement links TRBV10-2 to TRBJ1-5, with D unclear. CDR1 is WSHSY and CDR2 is SAAADI in the germline V gene. The CDR3 totals 13 residues. Trimming pared 2 bases from V and 1 base from J, leaving 3 bases between. The CDR3 sequence: CASSEESNQPQHF. The CDR3 DNA is TGCGCCAGCAGTGAGGAGAGCAATCAGCCCCAGCATTTT.

The V gene is TRBV28, the J gene TRBJ1-1, with D maybe TRBD1 (5 bases). The CDR3 loop spans 15 amino acids. Per the germline V gene, CDR1 is MDHEN and CDR2 is SYDVKM. V lost 2 bases and J 2 bases, leaving 12 bases between the germline ends. CDR3 bases: TGTGCCAGCAGTTTAGCAGGGCCCGTCAACACTGAAGCTTTCTTT. Its translation: CASSLAGPVNTEAFF. Full variable domain (remainder filled in from reference TRBV28 and TRBJ1-1): DVKVTQSSRYLVKRTGEKVFLECVQDMDHENMFWYRQDPGLGLRLIYFSYDVKMKEKGDIPEGYSVSREKKERFSLILESASTNQTSMYLCASSLAGPVNTEAFFGQGTRLTVV.

J is TRBJ1-2 and V is TRBV30, with D hard to call. The CDR3 has 12 amino acids. V was trimmed by 8 bases and J by 4 bases, leaving 14 bases between them. Looked up from germline, CDR1 is GTSNPN and CDR2 is SVGIG (reference sequence). CDR3 bases: TGTGCCGGAGCGCGAGTCGGCTATGGCTACACCTTC. Protein sequence: CAGARVGYGYTF.

The chain recombines TRBV14 with TRBJ1-3, with D unresolved. Trimming removed 1 base at V and 6 bases at J, with 7 bases between. The CDR3 has 13 residues. CDR1 SGHDN and CDR2 FVKESK come from the germline V gene. The chain's CDR3 is CASSQGLANTIYF. The CDR3 bases are TGTGCCAGCAGCCAAGGGTTGGCAAACACCATATATTTT.

V and J are TRBV4-1 and TRBJ1-2; no firm D call. V was pared by 2 bases and J by 7 bases, with 8 bases between. Germline lookup yields CDR1 MGHRA and CDR2 YSYEKL. The CDR3 extends over 12 amino acids. CDR3 protein: CASSQPVGGYTF. The CDR3 DNA reads as TGCGCCAGCAGCCAACCGGTTGGTGGCTACACCTTC.

The count of this clone is one. This sequence joins TRBV28 and TRBJ1-3; perhaps TRBD2 as D (6 bases). The J call is doubtful: the DNA matches TRBJ2-2 better. The CDR3 sequence is 17 residues long. Per the germline V gene, CDR1 is MDHEN and CDR2 is SYDVKM. Here the CDR3 reads CASSPAGWGRGAGELFF. The CDR3 bases are TGTGCCAGCAGCCCCGCGGGCTGGGGCCGCGGGGCCGGGGAGCTGTTTTTT.

This clone came up a few times. The genes are TRBV4-1 and TRBJ2-7; D not certain. Looked up from germline, CDR1 is MGHRA and CDR2 is YSYEKL. This CDR3 spans 14 amino acids. The V end was cut by 3 bases, the J end by 1 base, with 10 bases between. The CDR3 reads CASSQFDMSYEQYF. CDR3 nucleotides: TGCGCCAGCAGCCAGTTTGACATGTCCTACGAGCAGTACTTC.

About this clone itself: At one of its ends the junction is not consistent with the germline gene, which may arise from a read error. At the DNA level, this CDR3 is encoded by other sequences in the same sample as well. This chain links TRBV7-9 with TRBJ2-7; unclear D gene. CDR3 length: 16 amino acids. Germline values: CDR1 SEHNR, CDR2 FQNEAQ (reference sequence). The CDR3 protein is CASSLDGARSSYEQYF. CDR3 in DNA: TGTGCCAGCAGCTTAGATGGCGCAAGGAGCTCCTACGAGCAGTACTTT.

The chain combines TRBV5-1 with TRBJ1-5; D gene ambiguous. The CDR3 totals 14 residues. Trimming took 3 bases from V and 9 from J, leaving 16 bases between them. CDR1 SGHRS and CDR2 YFSETQ come from the germline V gene. The CDR3 bases are TGCGCCAGCAGCTCGGACCCAACGGAGGGGCCCCAGCATTTT. Translation: CASSSDPTEGPQHF.

CDR3 coding DNA: TGTGCCAGCAGTCTCAACGAGGCTAGTGAGCAGTACTTC. Translation: CASSLNEASEQYF. This sequence joins TRBV7-8 and TRBJ2-7, with D hard to call. The CDR3 runs to 13 residues. The V and J ends lost 6 bases and 7 bases respectively, with 16 bases between them. CDR1 SGHVS and CDR2 FQNEAQ come from the germline V gene. Complete variable domain (other parts from reference TRBV7-8 and TRBJ2-7): GAGVSQSPRYKVAKRGQDVALRCDPISGHVSLFWYQQALGQGPEFLTYFQNEAQLDKSGLPSDRFFAERPEGSVSTLKIQRTQQEDSAVYLCASSLNEASEQYFGPGTRLTVT.

Comments on this clone: A read error may produce the germline difference seen at one junction end. V is TRBV7-7 and J is TRBJ2-2; no firm D call. Germline V lookup: CDR1 SSHAT, CDR2 FNYEAQ (reference sequence). The CDR3 totals 13 residues. The chain's CDR3 is CASSSTLPGELFF. The CDR3 bases are TGTGCTAGCAGCTCGACATTGCCAGGGGAGCTGTTTTTT.

A single count supports this clone. The chain links TRBV19 to TRBJ1-6, with TRBD1 matching over 7 bases. With V trimmed by 5 bases and J by 4 bases, 5 bases remained unmatched. CDR3 size: 15 residues. CDR1 is LNHDA and CDR2 is SQIVND in the germline V gene (reference sequence). The DNA of the CDR3 is TGTGCCAGTAGTTTGGGACAGAGTTATAATTCACCCCTCCACTTT. Translation gives CASSLGQSYNSPLHF.

This clone has a handful of counts. The V and J genes are TRBV6-1 and TRBJ1-1; D might be TRBD1 (6 bases). This CDR3 is built from 13 residues. The germline V and J ends were trimmed by 4 bases and 1 base, with 7 bases remaining between them. Germline V gene lookup returns CDR1 MNHNS and CDR2 SASEGT. The CDR3 spells CASSGQENTEAFF. In DNA form, the CDR3 reads TGTGCCAGCAGTGGACAGGAGAACACTGAAGCTTTCTTT.

This clone was detected only once. Other nucleotide sequences from this sample produce the same CDR3. This chain joins TRBV28 and TRBJ1-1; D perhaps matches TRBD1 (6 bases). V was trimmed by 2 bases and J by 8 bases, leaving 9 bases between them. This CDR3 is built from 12 residues. In germline, CDR1 is MDHEN, CDR2 SYDVKM. The CDR3 protein is CASSLEGTEAFF. The CDR3 DNA is TGTGCCAGCAGTTTAGAGGGGACAGAAGCTTTCTTT.

This sequence joins TRBV2 and TRBJ2-5; TRBD1 matches 8 bases. CDR1 is SNHLY and CDR2 is FYNNEI in the germline V gene. The CDR3 consists of 15 residues. Trimming cost V 7 bases and J 5 bases; bases outside gene matches: 12. CDR3 in DNA: TGTGCCAGCACCCTTGACAGGGGAGGTGGGGAGACCCAGTACTTC. Amino acids: CASTLDRGGGETQYF.

The V call is TRBV9, the J call TRBJ1-2; a weak D match, TRBD1 (6 bases). The CDR3 extends over 14 amino acids. V lost 3 bases and J 3 bases, leaving 12 bases between the germline ends. CDR1 is SGDLS and CDR2 is YYNGEE in the germline V gene. In nucleotides, the CDR3 is TGTGCCAGCAGCGCGGGGGAGGGGGACTATGGCTACACCTTC. Encoded protein: CASSAGEGDYGYTF.